This T cell receptor (beta chain) was found in a study of T cells after yellow fever vaccination. About this clonotype: Its target is not known.

General observations from the study: A large majority of primary-vaccination clones showed up again after the booster (96% CD4, roughly 88% CD8).

The TCR cDNA carried a universal primer site and UMIs from 5'RACE template switching. TCRdb reanalysed the 5' RACE reads using MiXCR and keeps one entry per CDR3 protein. The sample yields 450,000 to 600,000 distinct CDR3 sequences, less than 20% seen once. V was shortened by 2 bases and J by 10 bases, with 11 bases between the two germline ends. The CDR3 is 13 residues long. Germline-derived CDR1 and CDR2 are SGHTA and FQGNSA. The starting material was PBMCs, obtained about 5 days after the first yellow fever vaccination. This clonotype originated in a man aged 18 to 30 who received the YFV17D yellow fever vaccine. The rearrangement links TRBV7-2 to TRBJ2-2, with no clear D. In DNA form, the CDR3 reads TGTGCCAGCAGCTTAAATTGGTTGGAGGAGCTGTTTTTT. This translates into CASSLNWLEELFF.